This is a list of T cell receptor beta chains from one sample in a study of OX40 agonist ivuxolimab in advanced cancers. Sequencing used immunoSEQ multiplex PCR; TCRdb keeps in-frame clones, though not all of them. The repertoire holds about 36,000 clones, with 60% to 80% as singletons. The sequencing used CD4+ or CD8+ T cells sorted from blood, collected in a trial of the OX40 agonist ivuxolimab. The origin of the receptors is an adult with an advanced solid tumor such as melanoma, head and neck, liver or kidney cancer. Both conserved end residues are part of each CDR3. The D gene is left open where the match is weak. Clone size is shown for a subset of rows, as once, few, many or a class of expanded clone.

cdr3_nt,cdr3_aa,j_call,d_call,clone_size,v_call
TGTGCCAGCACCGAAGGTGGCGGTGAAGCTTTCTTT,CASTEGGGEAFF,TRBJ1-1,-,few,TRBV5-6
TGTGCCAGCAGCGCGGGACAGGGGCGTTCACCCCTCCACTTT,CASSAGQGRSPLHF,TRBJ1-6,TRBD1,-,TRBV2
TGTGCCAGCTCACCACCCAGGGGGCAGTACGAGCAGTACTTC,CASSPPRGQYEQYF,TRBJ2-7,TRBD1,-,TRBV18
TGCGCCAGCAGCCAATCTTTCAGCAGCTCCTACGAGCAGTACTTC,CASSQSFSSSYEQYF,TRBJ2-7,-,-,TRBV4-1
TGTGCCAGTAGTGATTGGGCGGAAGCCGGGGAGCTGTTTTTT,CASSDWAEAGELFF,TRBJ2-2,-,-,TRBV19
TGTGCCAGCGAAGGTATCGGGGCCTACGAGCAGTACTTC,CASEGIGAYEQYF,TRBJ2-7,-,few,TRBV2
TGTGCCAGCAGAGGTTCCGGGACAGGGTCACGAGAGACCCAGTACTTC,CASRGSGTGSRETQYF,TRBJ2-5,TRBD1,-,TRBV27
TGTGCCAGCAGTGAACTCTTTAGCTCCTACGAGCAGTACTTC,CASSELFSSYEQYF,TRBJ2-7,-,-,TRBV6-1
TGCGCCAGCAGTGACAACGACAGATACTACGAGCAGTACTTC,CASSDNDRYYEQYF,TRBJ2-7,-,once,TRBV10-2
TGTGCCAGCAGTTTATTTCCAGGTAATAGCAATCAGCCCCAGCATTTT,CASSLFPGNSNQPQHF,TRBJ1-5,-,-,TRBV28
TGTGCCAGCAGTTTTTCTGGGGCCAACGTCCTGACTTTC,CASSFSGANVLTF,TRBJ2-6,-,-,TRBV27
TGTGCCAGCAGTTCCGGGACGGGGGCGAACACCGGGGAGCTGTTTTTT,CASSSGTGANTGELFF,TRBJ2-2,-,-,TRBV13